The T cell receptor beta chain under discussion was sequenced for a study of cytomegalovirus exposure and HLA in healthy donors. A few counts support this clone. The antigen is unknown. A multiplex PCR was run with 60 Vbeta primers and 13 Jbeta primers. Per the study methods: The authors later counted 70 million to 85 million unique TCR beta chains, about 11 million of them shared. The protocol was immunoSEQ multiplex PCR, while the TCRdb copy is restricted to in-frame clones and leaves out a portion. The V and J calls and clone size are taken from that table; D and trimming were inferred from the DNA. The profile shows some 40,000 clones, over 70% of them singletons. The CDR3 consists of 15 residues. Germline V CDR1 and CDR2: SGDLS, YYNGEE. V was trimmed by 7 bases and J by 1 base, leaving 15 bases between them. Notes on the study in general: Analyses of presence and absence presupposed an approximately uniform sequencing depth across donors. Relative to equally common others, HLA-associated TCR beta chains showed greater clonal expansion in a later analysis. A later analysis reported that several of the most significant clusters appeared to be linked to common viral pathogens, among them Epstein-Barr virus.

The chain employs TRBV9 and TRBJ2-1, with D hard to call. The sequenced sample consisted of PBMCs. This receptor was obtained from a man aged 50 to 60 in good health and CMV-seronegative. CDR3 sequence: CASPPPWRSYNEQFF. In DNA form, the CDR3 reads TGTGCCAGCCCCCCACCATGGCGGTCCTACAATGAGCAGTTCTTC.